Presented here are 13 T cell receptor beta chains from one specimen sequenced in a study of blood T cells in healthy people across ages. Together with a sample-barcoded 5' primer, a J-beta primer mix was included in a second PCR lasting roughly 6 to 12 cycles. TCRdb reprocessed the 5' RACE reads with MiXCR, giving one entry per CDR3 protein. The sample records about 800,000 distinct CDR3 sequences, approximately 25% being singletons. The data also belong to a second study, concerning T cells of mothers and their children.

Sequences were obtained from blood. Every receptor here comes from a boy aged 5 to 17 in good health.

This clonotype was detected only a few times. The gene calls are TRBV29-1 and TRBJ2-3; no firm D call. The CDR3 is made up of 14 amino acids. Trimming cost V 1 base and J 0 bases, with 8 bases left between them. Germline assignment: CDR1 SQVTM and CDR2 ANQGSEA. In DNA, the CDR3 is TGCAGCGTTGAAGGGCAGGCTAGCACAGATACGCAGTATTTT. It yields the protein CSVEGQASTDTQYF.

The chain is built from TRBV29-1 and TRBJ1-4, with a tentative D call TRBD1 (5 bases). V gave up 7 bases and J gave up 0 bases, with 9 bases separating them. Germline CDR1 SQVTM, CDR2 ANQGSEA. The CDR3 spans 13 residues. The CDR3 protein is CSATVATNEKLFF. CDR3 DNA sequence: TGCAGCGCGACAGTTGCAACTAATGAAAAACTGTTTTTT.

This clonotype was seen a handful of times. CDR3 DNA: TGTGCCAGCAGCTTAGGATCGACAGGCCTCTCCCTCTATGGCTACACCTTC. Protein: CASSLGSTGLSLYGYTF. The rearrangement joins TRBV7-9 to TRBJ1-2, with D maybe TRBD1 (6 bases). CDR3 size: 17 residues. In germline, CDR1 is SEHNR, CDR2 FQNEAQ (reference sequence). The V and J ends lost 1 base and 4 bases respectively, with 19 bases between them. Drawing the rest from reference TRBV7-9 and TRBJ1-2, the complete variable domain is DTGVSQNPRHKITKRGQNVTFRCDPISEHNRLYWYRQTLGQGPEFLTYFQNEAQLEKSRLLSDRFSAERPKGSFSTLEIQRTEQGDSAMYLCASSLGSTGLSLYGYTFGSGTRLTVV.

The sample holds a few counts of this clonotype. The gene calls are TRBV6-2 or TRBV6-3 and TRBJ2-7; weak D call: TRBD1 (5 bases). The CDR3 covers 14 residues. Trimming removed 5 bases from V and 3 bases from J, with 14 bases in between. The V gene's germline CDR1 is MNHEY and CDR2 SVGEGT. The chain's CDR3 is CASSDPSRGYEQYF. The DNA for the CDR3 is TGTGCCAGCAGTGACCCATCTAGGGGCTACGAGCAGTACTTC.

This clonotype was counted between two and nine times. The genes are TRBV29-1 and TRBJ2-7; TRBD1 might be the D (5 bases). The V and J ends lost 2 bases and 5 bases respectively, with 13 bases between them. The germline gives CDR1 SQVTM, CDR2 ANQGSEA. There are 13 residues in the CDR3. The CDR3 bases are TGCAGCGTTGAACGGCAGGGTGTCCACGAGCAGTACTTC. It encodes CSVERQGVHEQYF.

The chain recombines TRBV20-1 with TRBJ2-1; D is perhaps TRBD1 or TRBD2 (5 bases each). Trimming cost V 1 base and J 0 bases, with 19 bases left between them. Germline V lookup: CDR1 DFQATT, CDR2 SNEGSKA (reference sequence). The CDR3 spans 18 residues. CDR3 coding DNA: TGCAGTGCTAGAGGAGGGACGGTGGTCGGAGCCTCCTACAATGAGCAGTTCTTC. It specifies CSARGGTVVGASYNEQFF.

The V call is TRBV4-1, the J call TRBJ1-6; tentatively, D is TRBD1 (5 bases). V lost 1 base, J lost 9 bases, and 13 bases lay in between. CDR3 size: 15 residues. From germline, CDR1 is MGHRA and CDR2 YSYEKL. The CDR3, as DNA: TGCGCCAGCAGCCAAGTCCAGGGCGACGTTTCACCCCTCCACTTT. Its translation is CASSQVQGDVSPLHF.

V and J are TRBV7-2 and TRBJ2-7; 7 bases line up with TRBD1. Germline lookup yields CDR1 SGHTA and CDR2 FQGNSA. Unmatched junction bases numbered 7, after V lost 5 bases and J lost 0 bases. The CDR3 extends over 15 amino acids. The CDR3 loop is CASSLTGTVSYEQYF. As DNA, the CDR3 is TGTGCCAGCAGCCTAACCGGGACAGTCTCCTACGAGCAGTACTTC.

CDR3 sequence (DNA): TGTGCCAGCAGTTTGAGCAGGGCCCTCTACAATGAGCAGTTCTTC. Translated, it gives CASSLSRALYNEQFF. This chain uses TRBV12-3 or TRBV12-4 with TRBJ2-1, with D possibly matching TRBD1 (5 bases). The CDR3 sequence is 15 residues long. V was clipped by 3 bases and J by 3 bases, with 12 bases between them.

The count of this clonotype is one. This chain joins TRBV20-1 and TRBJ1-1; D not certain. Trimming left V 3 bases short and J 2 bases short, with 16 bases between. Germline CDR1 reads DFQATT; CDR2 reads SNEGSKA (reference sequence). The CDR3 runs to 15 residues. CDR3 in amino acids: CSASNAEQSNTEAFF. CDR3 bases: TGCAGTGCTAGTAACGCAGAACAGAGTAACACTGAAGCTTTCTTT.

This clonotype was seen more than once but under ten times. The V and J genes are TRBV19 and TRBJ2-7; TRBD1 matches 7 bases. Germline loops: CDR1 LNHDA, CDR2 SQIVND (reference sequence). The CDR3 contains 15 residues. The ends lost 3 bases at V and 0 bases at J; junction bases unmatched: 5. CDR3 amino acids: CASSILGQNSYEQYF. DNA for the CDR3: TGTGCCAGTAGTATTTTGGGACAGAACTCCTACGAGCAGTACTTC.

The V gene is TRBV7-2, the J gene TRBJ2-3; 8 positions agree with TRBD2. V was clipped by 6 bases and J by 2 bases; unmatched bases: 10. CDR3 length equals 16 residues. The V gene's germline CDR1 is SGHTA and CDR2 FQGNSA. CDR3 sequence: CASSQRVLAATDTQYF. DNA for the CDR3: TGTGCCAGCAGTCAAAGGGTACTAGCGGCCACAGATACGCAGTATTTT.

This clonotype was detected a few times. The V and J genes are TRBV30 and TRBJ2-5; D not resolved. TRBJ2-1 explains the end of the DNA better; the J call may be wrong. The CDR3 is made up of 11 amino acids. Germline lookup yields CDR1 GTSNPN and CDR2 SVGIG (reference sequence). The CDR3, as DNA: TGTGCCTGGAGCGAAAAAAATGAGCAGTTCTTC. Its translation is CAWSEKNEQFF.